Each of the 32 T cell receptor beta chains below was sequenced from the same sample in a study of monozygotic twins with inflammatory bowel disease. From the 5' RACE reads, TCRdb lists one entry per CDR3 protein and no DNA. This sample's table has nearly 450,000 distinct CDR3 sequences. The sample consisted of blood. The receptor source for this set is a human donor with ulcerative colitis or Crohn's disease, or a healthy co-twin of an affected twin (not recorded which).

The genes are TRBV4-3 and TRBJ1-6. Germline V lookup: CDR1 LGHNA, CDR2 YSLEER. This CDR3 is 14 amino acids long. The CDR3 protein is CPPYGEQLNSPLHF.

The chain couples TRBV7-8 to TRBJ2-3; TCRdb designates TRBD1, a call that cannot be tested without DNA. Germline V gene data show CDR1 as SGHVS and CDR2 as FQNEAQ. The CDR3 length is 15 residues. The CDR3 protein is CASSFDRARTDTQYF. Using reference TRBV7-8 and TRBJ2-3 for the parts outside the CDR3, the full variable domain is GAGVSQSPRYKVAKRGQDVALRCDPISGHVSLFWYQQALGQGPEFLTYFQNEAQLDKSGLPSDRFFAERPEGSVSTLKIQRTQQEDSAVYLCASSFDRARTDTQYFGPGTRLTVL.

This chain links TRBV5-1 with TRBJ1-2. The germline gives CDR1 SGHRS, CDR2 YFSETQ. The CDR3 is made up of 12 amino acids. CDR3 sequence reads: CASSFGSTGYTF.

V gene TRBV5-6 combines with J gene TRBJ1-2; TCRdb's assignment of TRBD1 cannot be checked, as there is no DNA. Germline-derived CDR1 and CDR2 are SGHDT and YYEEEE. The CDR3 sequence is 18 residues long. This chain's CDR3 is CASSLAAGQGAFGYGYTF.

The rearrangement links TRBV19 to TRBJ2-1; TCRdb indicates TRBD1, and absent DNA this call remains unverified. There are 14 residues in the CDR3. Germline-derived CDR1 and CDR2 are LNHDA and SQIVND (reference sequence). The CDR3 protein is CASNPRGVRNEQFF.

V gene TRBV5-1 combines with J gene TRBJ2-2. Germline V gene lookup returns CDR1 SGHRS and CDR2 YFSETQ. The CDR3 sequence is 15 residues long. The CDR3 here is CASSFSSGSTGELFF.

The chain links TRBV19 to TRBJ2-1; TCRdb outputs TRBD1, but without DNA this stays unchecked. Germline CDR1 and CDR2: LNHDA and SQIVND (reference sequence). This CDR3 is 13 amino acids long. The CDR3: CASSITLRGEQFF.

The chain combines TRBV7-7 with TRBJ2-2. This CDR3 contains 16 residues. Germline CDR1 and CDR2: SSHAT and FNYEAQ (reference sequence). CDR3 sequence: CASSQETRRNTGELFF. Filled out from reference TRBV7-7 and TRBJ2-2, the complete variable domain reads GAGVSQSPRYKVTKRGQDVTLRCDPISSHATLYWYQQALGQGPEFLTYFNYEAQPDKSGLPSDRFSAERPEGSISTLTIQRTEQRDSAMYRCASSQETRRNTGELFFGEGSRLTVL.

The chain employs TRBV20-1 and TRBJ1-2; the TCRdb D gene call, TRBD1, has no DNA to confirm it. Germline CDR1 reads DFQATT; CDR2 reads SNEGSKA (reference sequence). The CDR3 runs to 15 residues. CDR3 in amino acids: CSASLGTGEHYGYTF.

CDR3 loop: CSVGGIGHEKLFF. The chain joins TRBV29-1 to TRBJ1-4. The germline CDR1 and CDR2 sequences are SQVTM and ANQGSEA. The CDR3 has 13 residues.

Here the CDR3 reads CASSFRLEGNNEQFF. J is TRBJ2-1 and V is TRBV7-9; the TCRdb D gene call, TRBD2, has no DNA to confirm it. The CDR3 runs 15 residues. From germline, CDR1 is SEHNR and CDR2 FQNEAQ (reference sequence).

The CDR3 spells CASSFKRGETQYF. The gene calls are TRBV27 and TRBJ2-5; with no DNA, the TCRdb D assignment of TRBD1 cannot be verified. Germline V lookup: CDR1 MNHEY, CDR2 SMNVEV (reference sequence). The CDR3 contains 13 residues.

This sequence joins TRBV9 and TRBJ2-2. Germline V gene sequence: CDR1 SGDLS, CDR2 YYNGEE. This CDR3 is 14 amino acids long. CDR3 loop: CASSVGQSTRELFF. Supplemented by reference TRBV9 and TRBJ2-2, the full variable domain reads DSGVTQTPKHLITATGQRVTLRCSPRSGDLSVYWYQQSLDQGLQFLIQYYNGEERAKGNILERFSAQQFPDLHSELNLSSLELGDSALYFCASSVGQSTRELFFGEGSRLTVL.

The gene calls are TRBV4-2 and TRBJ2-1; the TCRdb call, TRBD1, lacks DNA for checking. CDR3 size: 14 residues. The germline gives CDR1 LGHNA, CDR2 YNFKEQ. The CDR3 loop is CASTLGGRGVEQFF.

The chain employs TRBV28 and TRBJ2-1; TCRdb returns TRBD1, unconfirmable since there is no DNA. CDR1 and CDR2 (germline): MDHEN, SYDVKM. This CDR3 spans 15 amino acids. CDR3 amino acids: CASSLFDSGRREQFF.

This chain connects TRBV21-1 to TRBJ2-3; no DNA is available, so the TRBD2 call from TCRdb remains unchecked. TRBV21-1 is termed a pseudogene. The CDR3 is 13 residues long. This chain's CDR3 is CARTIGAADTQYF.

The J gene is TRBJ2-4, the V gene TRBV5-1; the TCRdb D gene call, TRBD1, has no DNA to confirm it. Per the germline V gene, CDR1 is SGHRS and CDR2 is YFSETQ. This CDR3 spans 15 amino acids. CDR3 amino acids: CASSPMGQGKNIQYF.

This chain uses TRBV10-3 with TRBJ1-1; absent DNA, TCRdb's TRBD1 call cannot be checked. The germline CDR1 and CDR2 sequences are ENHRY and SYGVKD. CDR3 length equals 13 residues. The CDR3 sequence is CAIRADRVTEAFF.

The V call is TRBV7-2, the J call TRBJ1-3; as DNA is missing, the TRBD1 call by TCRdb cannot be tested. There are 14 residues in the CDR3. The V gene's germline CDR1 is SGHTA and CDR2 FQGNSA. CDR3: CASSTVTGFDTIYF.

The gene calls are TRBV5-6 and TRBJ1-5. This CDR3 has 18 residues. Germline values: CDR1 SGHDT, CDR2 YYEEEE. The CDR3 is CASSSFKTSQASNQPQHF.

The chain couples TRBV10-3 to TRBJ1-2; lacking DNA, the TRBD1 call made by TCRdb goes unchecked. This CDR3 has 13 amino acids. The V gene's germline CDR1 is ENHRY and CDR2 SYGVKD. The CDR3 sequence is CAIRRTGEDGYTF.

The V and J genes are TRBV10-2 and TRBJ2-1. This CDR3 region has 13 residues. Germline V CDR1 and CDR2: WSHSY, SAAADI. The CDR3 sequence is CASSEQALSEQFF.

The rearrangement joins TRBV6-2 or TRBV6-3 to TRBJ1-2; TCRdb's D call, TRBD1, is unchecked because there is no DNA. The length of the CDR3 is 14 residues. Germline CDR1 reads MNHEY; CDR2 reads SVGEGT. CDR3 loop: CASIRRDGAYGYTF.

CDR3 sequence reads: CASSYMGEQYF. This chain links TRBV6-5 with TRBJ2-7. The CDR3 has 11 amino acids. CDR1 and CDR2 (germline): MNHEY, SVGAGI.

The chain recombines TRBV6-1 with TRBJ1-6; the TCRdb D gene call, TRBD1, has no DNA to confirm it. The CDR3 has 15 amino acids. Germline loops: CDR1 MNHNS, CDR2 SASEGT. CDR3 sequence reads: CASTGQGVNNSPLHF.

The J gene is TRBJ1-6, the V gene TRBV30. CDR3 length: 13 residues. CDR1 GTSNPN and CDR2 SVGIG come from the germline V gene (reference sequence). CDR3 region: CAWRGPFNSPLHF.

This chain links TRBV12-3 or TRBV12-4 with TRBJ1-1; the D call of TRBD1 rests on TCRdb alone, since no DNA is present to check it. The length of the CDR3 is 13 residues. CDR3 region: CASTTGWDTEAFF.

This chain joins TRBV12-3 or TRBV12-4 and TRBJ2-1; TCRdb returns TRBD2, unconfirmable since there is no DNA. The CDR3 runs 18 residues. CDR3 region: CASSLDGVRGSAHNEQFF.

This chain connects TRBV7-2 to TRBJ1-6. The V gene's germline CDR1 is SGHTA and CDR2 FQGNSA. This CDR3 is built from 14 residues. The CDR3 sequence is CASSLGVPNSPLHF.

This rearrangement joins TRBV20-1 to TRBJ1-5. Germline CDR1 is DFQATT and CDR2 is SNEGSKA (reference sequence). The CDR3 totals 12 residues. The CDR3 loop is CSGGVGNQPQHF.

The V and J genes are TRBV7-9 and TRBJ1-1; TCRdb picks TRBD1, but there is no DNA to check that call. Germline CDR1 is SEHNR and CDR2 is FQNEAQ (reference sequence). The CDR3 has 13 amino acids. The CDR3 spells CASSPPGGTDAFF.

CDR3 protein: CASSYGSGGQETQYF. The gene calls are TRBV5-1 and TRBJ2-5; the TCRdb D gene call, TRBD1, has no DNA to confirm it. Germline V gene data show CDR1 as SGHRS and CDR2 as YFSETQ. The CDR3 consists of 15 residues.